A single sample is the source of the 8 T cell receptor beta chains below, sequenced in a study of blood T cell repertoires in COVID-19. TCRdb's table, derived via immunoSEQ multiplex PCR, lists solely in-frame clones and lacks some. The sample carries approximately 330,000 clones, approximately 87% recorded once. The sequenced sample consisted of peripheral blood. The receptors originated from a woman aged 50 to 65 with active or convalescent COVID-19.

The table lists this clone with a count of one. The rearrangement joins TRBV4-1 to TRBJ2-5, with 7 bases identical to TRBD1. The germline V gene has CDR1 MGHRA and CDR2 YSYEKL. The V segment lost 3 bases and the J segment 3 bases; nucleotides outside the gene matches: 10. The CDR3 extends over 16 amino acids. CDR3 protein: CASSHPRQGIKETQYF. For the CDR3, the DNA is TGCGCCAGCAGCCATCCCAGACAGGGTATTAAAGAGACCCAGTACTTC.

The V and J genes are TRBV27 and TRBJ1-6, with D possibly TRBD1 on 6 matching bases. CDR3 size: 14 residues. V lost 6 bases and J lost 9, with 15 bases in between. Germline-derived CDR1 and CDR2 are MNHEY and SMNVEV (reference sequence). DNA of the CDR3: TGTGCCAGCAGCTCCGAGACAGGTCCTTCACCCCTCCACTTT. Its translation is CASSSETGPSPLHF.

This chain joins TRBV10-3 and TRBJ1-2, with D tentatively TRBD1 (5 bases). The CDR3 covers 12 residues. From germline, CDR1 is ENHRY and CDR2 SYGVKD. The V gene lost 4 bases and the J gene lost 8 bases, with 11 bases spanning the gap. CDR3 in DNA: TGTGCCATCAGTGGCGGGGGAAGAGGCTACACCTTC. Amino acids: CAISGGGRGYTF.

The CDR3 DNA reads as TGTGCCAGCAGCCAATTACAGGGTGCCTATGGCTACACCTTC. It translates to CASSQLQGAYGYTF. J is TRBJ1-2 and V is TRBV3-1 (or the pseudogene TRBV3-2), with TRBD1 as a possible D gene (6 bases). Looked up from germline, CDR1 is LGHDT and CDR2 is YNNKEL (reference sequence). The CDR3 sequence is 14 residues long. Trimming left V 2 bases short and J 4 bases short, with 11 bases between.

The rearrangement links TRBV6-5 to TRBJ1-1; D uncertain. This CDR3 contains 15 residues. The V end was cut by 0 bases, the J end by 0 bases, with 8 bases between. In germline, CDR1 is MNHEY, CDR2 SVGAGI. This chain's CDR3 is CASSYSRTVNTEAFF. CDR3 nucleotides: TGTGCCAGCAGTTACTCAAGGACTGTGAACACTGAAGCTTTCTTT.

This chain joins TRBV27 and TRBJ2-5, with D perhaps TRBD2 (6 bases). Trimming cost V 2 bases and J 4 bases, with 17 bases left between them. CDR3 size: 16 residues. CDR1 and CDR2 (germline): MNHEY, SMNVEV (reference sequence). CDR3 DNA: TGTGCCAGCAGTTTAGATTGGCGGGGCGGGCGAGAGACCCAGTACTTC. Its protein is CASSLDWRGGRETQYF.

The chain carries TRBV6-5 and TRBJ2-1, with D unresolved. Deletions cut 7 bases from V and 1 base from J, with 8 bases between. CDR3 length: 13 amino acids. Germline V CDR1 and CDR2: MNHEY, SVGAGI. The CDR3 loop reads CASTSVSYNEQFF. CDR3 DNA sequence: TGTGCCAGCACCAGCGTGTCCTACAATGAGCAGTTCTTC.

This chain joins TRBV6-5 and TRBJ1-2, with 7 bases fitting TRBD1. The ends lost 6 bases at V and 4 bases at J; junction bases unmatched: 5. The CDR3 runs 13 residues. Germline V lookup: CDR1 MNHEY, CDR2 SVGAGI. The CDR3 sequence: CASRQGSVYGYTF. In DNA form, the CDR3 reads TGTGCCAGCAGACAGGGGAGCGTCTATGGCTACACCTTC.